This passage covers 7 T cell receptor beta chains from one sample sequenced in a study of control samples from healthy donors and cancer patients. Sequencing used immunoSEQ multiplex PCR; TCRdb keeps in-frame clones, though not all of them. The sample includes under 450,000 clones, 90% of them seen just once. The sample consisted of PBMCs. These receptors originate from a man aged 40-49 years with head and neck cancer.

This sequence joins TRBV27 and TRBJ1-1; the match to TRBD1 covers 7 bases. The CDR3 length is 16 residues. Germline CDR1 reads MNHEY; CDR2 reads SMNVEV (reference sequence). After removal of 1 base from V and 4 bases from J, the junction contained 9 bases not matched to a gene. CDR3 nucleotides: TGTGCCAGCAGTTTATGGATTGCAGGGGGGTCCACTGAAGCTTTCTTT. Its translation is CASSLWIAGGSTEAFF.

This chain joins TRBV6-5 and TRBJ1-1; no clear D gene. Germline lookup yields CDR1 MNHEY and CDR2 SVGAGI. The CDR3 loop spans 13 amino acids. V was pared by 7 bases and J by 5 bases, with 14 bases between. CDR3 residues: CASNRPRDTEAFF. CDR3 DNA sequence: TGTGCCAGCAATCGCCCAAGGGATACTGAAGCTTTCTTT.

The V gene is TRBV6-1, the J gene TRBJ2-7; 7 bases line up with TRBD1. The CDR3 has 16 amino acids. V dropped 2 bases and J dropped 0; count of bases not matched to a gene: 7. The V gene's germline CDR1 is MNHNS and CDR2 SASEGT. CDR3 amino acids: CASSEWGQGVSYEQYF. Here the CDR3 DNA reads TGTGCCAGCAGTGAATGGGGCCAGGGGGTCTCCTACGAGCAGTACTTC.

V gene TRBV3-1 (or the pseudogene TRBV3-2) combines with J gene TRBJ2-1, with 7 bases matching TRBD2. CDR1 and CDR2 from the germline V gene are LGHDT and YNNKEL (reference sequence). The CDR3 runs to 15 residues. V shed 2 bases, J shed 2 bases, and the junction held 3 bases outside the gene matches. The chain's CDR3 is CASSQRDYPYNEQFF. The CDR3 DNA is TGTGCCAGCAGCCAAAGGGACTACCCCTACAATGAGCAGTTCTTC.

The chain has TRBV5-6 and TRBJ1-5; unclear D gene. Trimming shortened V by 0 bases and J by 3 bases, and 10 bases separated the two germline ends. The CDR3 contains 15 residues. Per the germline V gene, CDR1 is SGHDT and CDR2 is YYEEEE. In DNA, the CDR3 is TGTGCCAGCAGCTTGGAGGCAGACTACAATCAGCCCCAGCATTTT. Its translation is CASSLEADYNQPQHF.

The chain is built from TRBV27 and TRBJ2-5, with TRBD1 matching over 9 bases. Germline V gene data show CDR1 as MNHEY and CDR2 as SMNVEV (reference sequence). V shed 0 bases, J shed 4 bases, and the junction held 6 bases outside the gene matches. The CDR3 loop spans 16 amino acids. The DNA for the CDR3 is TGTGCCAGCAGTTTATCGGGACAGGGTCCCGGAGAGACCCAGTACTTC. It encodes CASSLSGQGPGETQYF.

This CDR3 reads CASSEKQSADGEQYF. The CDR3 DNA reads TGTGCCAGCAGTGAAAAGCAGTCGGCTGATGGCGAGCAGTACTTC. The chain combines TRBV6-1 with TRBJ2-7; no clear D. V was clipped by 2 bases and J by 6 bases, with 17 bases between them. Germline-derived CDR1 and CDR2 are MNHNS and SASEGT. This CDR3 has 15 amino acids.